This section outlines one TCR beta chain sequence together with its context. The data are from a study of control samples from healthy donors and cancer patients. Using immunoSEQ multiplex PCR, the repertoire was profiled, and TCRdb retains in-frame clones only, with some absent. The sample holds over 100,000 clones, about 89% seen once. V shed 1 base and J shed 4 bases, with 7 bases lying between them. This CDR3 spans 13 amino acids. Germline V gene sequence: CDR1 SGHVS, CDR2 FNYEAQ. The J gene is TRBJ1-1, the V gene TRBV7-6; D gene ambiguous. The specimen was blood. The sequence derives from a woman aged 45-59 years in good health. The CDR3 loop is CASSLVGVTEAFF. The CDR3 DNA follows: TGTGCCAGCAGCTTAGTGGGTGTCACTGAAGCTTTCTTT.